This T cell receptor beta chain was documented in a study of blood T cells in healthy people across ages. A second PCR, run for about 7 to 11 cycles, used a sample-barcoded 5' primer plus a J-beta primer mix. MiXCR was run by TCRdb on the 5' RACE reads, yielding one entry per CDR3 protein. The sample lists approximately 1.5 million distinct CDR3 sequences; 30% to 40% were seen once. The CDR3 contains 15 residues. The V and J ends lost 5 bases and 2 bases, in that order; junction bases with no gene match: 9. Study results and caveats: The study found TCR beta diversity correlated strongly with naive T cell percentage. No conclusive comparison of naive versus antigen-experienced cells was possible with unsorted PBMCs.

There were healthy Caucasian individuals from Russia, aged roughly 6 to 100, serving as donors. Points on this clonotype: Its cognate antigen is unknown.

The TCR was taken from a woman aged 25-40 years in good health. Material for sequencing was blood. The chain carries TRBV12-3 or TRBV12-4 and TRBJ2-7, with 7 bases fitting TRBD1. In nucleotides, the CDR3 is TGTGCCAGCAGTCCCTGCGGACAGGTGGCCTACGAGCAGTACTTC. Protein sequence: CASSPCGQVAYEQYF.